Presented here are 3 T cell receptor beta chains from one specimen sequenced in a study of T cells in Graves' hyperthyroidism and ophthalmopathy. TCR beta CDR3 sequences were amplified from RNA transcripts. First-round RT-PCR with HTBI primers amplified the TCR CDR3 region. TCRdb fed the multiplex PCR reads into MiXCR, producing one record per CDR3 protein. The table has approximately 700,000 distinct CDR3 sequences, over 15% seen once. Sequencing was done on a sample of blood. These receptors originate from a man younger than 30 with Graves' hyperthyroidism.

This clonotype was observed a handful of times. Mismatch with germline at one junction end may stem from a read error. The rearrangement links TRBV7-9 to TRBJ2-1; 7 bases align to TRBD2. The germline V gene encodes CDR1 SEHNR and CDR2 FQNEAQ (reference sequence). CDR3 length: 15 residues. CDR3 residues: CASSFGGSAYNEQFF. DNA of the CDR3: TGTGCCAGCAGCTTCGGCGGGAGTGCCTACAATGAGCAGTTCTTT.

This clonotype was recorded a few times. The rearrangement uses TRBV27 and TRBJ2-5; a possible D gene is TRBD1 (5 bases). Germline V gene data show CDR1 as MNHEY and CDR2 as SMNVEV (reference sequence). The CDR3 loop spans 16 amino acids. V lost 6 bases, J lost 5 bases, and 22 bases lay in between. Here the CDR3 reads CASSLVPSRVTETQYF. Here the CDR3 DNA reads TGTGCCAGCAGCTTAGTACCTTCCAGGGTGACCGAGACCCAGTACTTC.

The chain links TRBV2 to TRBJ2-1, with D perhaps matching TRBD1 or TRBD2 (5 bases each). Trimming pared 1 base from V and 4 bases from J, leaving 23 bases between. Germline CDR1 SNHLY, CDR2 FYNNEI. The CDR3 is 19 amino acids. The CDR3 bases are TGTGCCAGCAGTGAAGAAAGGCCCCCCGGGACGGGCAGGTACAATGAGCAGTTCTTC. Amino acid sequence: CASSEERPPGTGRYNEQFF.